This T cell receptor beta chain was captured by sequencing in a study of blood T cells in healthy people across ages. A second PCR, run for about 7 to 11 cycles, used a sample-barcoded 5' primer plus a J-beta primer mix. Carrying 12 random nucleotides, a template-switch adaptor labeled each individual cDNA molecule. In TCRdb, the 5' RACE reads were re-called with MiXCR into one record per CDR3 protein. This sample yields about 1.4 million distinct CDR3 sequences, of which 59% are seen a single time; about 6.7% belongs to the top ten. This clonotype was seen only once. CDR3 length: 17 amino acids. The germline CDR1 and CDR2 sequences are SGHTA and FQGNSA.

The chain recombines TRBV7-2 with TRBJ2-4; tentatively, D is TRBD2 (6 bases). The J call may be faulty, since TRBJ2-7 better matches the DNA end. The receptor was isolated from a man aged 18 to 29 in good health. The sequenced sample consisted of blood. DNA for the CDR3: TGTGCCAGCAGCTTAGGGAAGAAAGGCGGGGCTGGGTACGAGCAGTACTTC. Amino acids: CASSLGKKGGAGYEQYF.